This record concerns one T cell receptor beta chain sequence. In each sample, at least 6.5 million PBMCs were isolated. Trimming took 2 bases from V and 0 from J, leaving 15 bases between them. The CDR3 is 16 amino acids. CDR1 and CDR2 (germline): DFQATT, SNEGSKA (reference sequence). The second PCR ran about 6 to 12 cycles with a sample-barcoded 5' primer and J-beta primers. The template-switch adaptor, which had 12 random nucleotides, put a tag on each cDNA molecule. TCRdb passed the 5' RACE reads through MiXCR, listing each CDR3 protein once. The sample gives approximately 730,000 distinct CDR3 sequences, approximately 39% of which show up once; 20% to 25% is in the top ten. This specimen belongs to a study of blood T cells in healthy people across ages. Looking at the study overall: The capture of about one barcoded beta molecule per two T cells was achieved by template switching.

The clonotype originates from a woman aged 55-70 years in good health. The sample consisted of blood. The genes are TRBV20-1 and TRBJ2-3; possibly TRBD2 for D (6 bases). This chain's CDR3 is CSARPTGGASTDTQYF. CDR3 bases: TGCAGTGCTAGACCAACGGGCGGGGCTAGCACAGATACGCAGTATTTT.